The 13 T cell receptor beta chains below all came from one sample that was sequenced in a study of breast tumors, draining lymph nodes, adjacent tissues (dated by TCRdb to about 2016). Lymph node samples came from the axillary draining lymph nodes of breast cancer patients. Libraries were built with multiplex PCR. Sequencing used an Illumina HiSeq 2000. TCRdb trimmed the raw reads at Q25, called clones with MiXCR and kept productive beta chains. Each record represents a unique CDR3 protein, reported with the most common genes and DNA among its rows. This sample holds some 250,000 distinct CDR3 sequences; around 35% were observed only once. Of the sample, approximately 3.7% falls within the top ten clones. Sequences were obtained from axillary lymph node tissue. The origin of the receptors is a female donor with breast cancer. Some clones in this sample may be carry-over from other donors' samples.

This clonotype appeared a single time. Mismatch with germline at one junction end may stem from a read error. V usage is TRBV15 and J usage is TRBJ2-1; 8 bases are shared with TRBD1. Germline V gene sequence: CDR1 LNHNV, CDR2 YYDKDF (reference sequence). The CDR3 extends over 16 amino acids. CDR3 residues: CASSLGGQEKGNEQFF. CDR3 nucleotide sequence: TGTGCCAGCAGCTTGGGGGGACAGGAAAAGGGGAATGAGCAGTTCTTC.

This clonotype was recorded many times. The CDR3 DNA reads TGTGCCAGTAGTCTCCCGGGGCAGAATCAGCCCCAGCATTTT. Encoded protein: CASSLPGQNQPQHF. V gene TRBV19 combines with J gene TRBJ1-5; D may be TRBD1 (5 bases). Germline CDR1 LNHDA, CDR2 SQIVND (reference sequence). The V and J ends lost 5 bases and 4 bases respectively, with 12 bases between them. This CDR3 has 14 residues.

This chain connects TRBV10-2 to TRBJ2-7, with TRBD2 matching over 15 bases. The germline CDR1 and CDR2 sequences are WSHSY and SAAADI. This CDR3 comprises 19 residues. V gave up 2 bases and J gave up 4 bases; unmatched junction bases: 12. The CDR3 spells CASSELGTSGRTPFYEQYF. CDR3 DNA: TGCGCCAGCAGTGAGCTTGGGACTAGCGGGAGGACACCATTTTACGAGCAGTACTTC.

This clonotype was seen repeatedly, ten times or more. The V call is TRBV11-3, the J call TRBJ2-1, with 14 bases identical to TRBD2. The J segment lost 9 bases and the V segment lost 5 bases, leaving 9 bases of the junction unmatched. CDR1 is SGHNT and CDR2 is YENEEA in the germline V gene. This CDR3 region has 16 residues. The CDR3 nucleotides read TGTGCCAGCAGCCGAGAGGGGACTAGCGGGAGCTTTGAGCAGTTCTTC. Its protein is CASSREGTSGSFEQFF.

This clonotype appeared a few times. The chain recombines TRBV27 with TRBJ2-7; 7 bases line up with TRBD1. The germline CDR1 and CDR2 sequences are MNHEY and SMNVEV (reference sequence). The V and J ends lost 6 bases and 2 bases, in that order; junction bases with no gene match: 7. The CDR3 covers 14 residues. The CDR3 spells CASRLQGITYEQYF. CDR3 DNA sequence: TGTGCCAGCAGGCTACAGGGGATCACCTACGAGCAGTACTTC.

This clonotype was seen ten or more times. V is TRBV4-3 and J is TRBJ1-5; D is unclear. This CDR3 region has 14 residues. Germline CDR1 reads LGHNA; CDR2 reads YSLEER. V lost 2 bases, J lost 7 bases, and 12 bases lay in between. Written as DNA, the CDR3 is TGCGCCAGCAGCCAACAAAATTCCGGGCAGCCCCAGCATTTT. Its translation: CASSQQNSGQPQHF.

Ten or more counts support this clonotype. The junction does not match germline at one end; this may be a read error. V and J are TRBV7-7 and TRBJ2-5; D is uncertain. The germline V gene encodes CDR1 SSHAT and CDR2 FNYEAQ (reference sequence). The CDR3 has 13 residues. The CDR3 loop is CASSLETWETQYF. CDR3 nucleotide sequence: TGTGCTAGCAGCTTAGAAACTTGGGAGACCCAGTACTTC.

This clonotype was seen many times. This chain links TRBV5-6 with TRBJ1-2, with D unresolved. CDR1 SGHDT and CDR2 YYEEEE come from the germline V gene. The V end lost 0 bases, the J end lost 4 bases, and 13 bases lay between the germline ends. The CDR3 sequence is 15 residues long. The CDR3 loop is CASSLVGGDPYGYTF. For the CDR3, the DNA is TGTGCCAGCAGCTTGGTCGGCGGAGACCCCTATGGCTACACCTTC.

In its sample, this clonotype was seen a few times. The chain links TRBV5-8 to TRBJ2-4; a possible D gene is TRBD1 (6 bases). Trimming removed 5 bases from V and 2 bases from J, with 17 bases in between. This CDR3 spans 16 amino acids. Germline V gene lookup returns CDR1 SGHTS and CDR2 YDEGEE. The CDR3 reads CASSFTGSWPKNIQYF. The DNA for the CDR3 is TGTGCCAGCAGTTTTACAGGGAGTTGGCCCAAAAACATTCAGTACTTC.

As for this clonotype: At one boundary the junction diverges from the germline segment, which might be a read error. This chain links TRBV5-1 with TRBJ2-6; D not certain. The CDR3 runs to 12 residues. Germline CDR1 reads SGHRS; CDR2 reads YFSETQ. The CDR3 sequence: CASRLEANVLTF. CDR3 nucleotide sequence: TGCGCCAGCAGATTGGAGGCCAACGTCCTGACTTTC.

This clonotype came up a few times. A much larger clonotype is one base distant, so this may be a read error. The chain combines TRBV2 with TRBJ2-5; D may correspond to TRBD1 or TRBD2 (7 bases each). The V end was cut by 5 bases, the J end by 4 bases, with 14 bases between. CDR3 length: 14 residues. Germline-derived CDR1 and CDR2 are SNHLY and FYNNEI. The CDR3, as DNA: TGTGCCAGCAGTAATCAGGGGGAGGGAGAGACCCAGTACTTC. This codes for CASSNQGEGETQYF.

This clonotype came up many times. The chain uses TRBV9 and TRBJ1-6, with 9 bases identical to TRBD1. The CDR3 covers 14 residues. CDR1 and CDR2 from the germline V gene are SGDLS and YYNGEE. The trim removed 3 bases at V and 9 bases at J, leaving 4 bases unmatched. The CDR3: CASSGDRESSPLHF. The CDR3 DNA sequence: TGTGCCAGCAGCGGGGACAGGGAGAGTTCACCCCTCCACTTT.

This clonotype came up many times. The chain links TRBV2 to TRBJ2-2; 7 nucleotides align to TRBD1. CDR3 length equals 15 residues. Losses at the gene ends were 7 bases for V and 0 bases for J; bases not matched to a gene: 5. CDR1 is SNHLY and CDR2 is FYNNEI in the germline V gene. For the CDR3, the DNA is TGTGCCAGCATCGAAGACAGGGCGAACACCGGGGAGCTGTTTTTT. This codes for CASIEDRANTGELFF.